Shown below are 24 T cell receptor beta chains from a single sample sequenced in a study of blood T cell repertoires in COVID-19. Using immunoSEQ multiplex PCR, the repertoire was profiled, and TCRdb retains in-frame clones only, with some absent. The sample yields approximately 260,000 clones, about 81% seen once. Sequencing was carried out using peripheral blood. These receptors were collected from a woman aged 60 to 75 with active or convalescent COVID-19.

This chain joins TRBV6-5 and TRBJ2-7, with D possibly TRBD2 on 6 matching bases. Germline V gene data show CDR1 as MNHEY and CDR2 as SVGAGI. The CDR3 loop spans 11 amino acids. V dropped 6 bases and J dropped 6 bases, with 9 bases sitting between them. The CDR3 spells CASSQGGEQYF. The CDR3 bases are TGTGCCAGCAGCCAGGGAGGCGAGCAGTACTTC.

J is TRBJ1-6 and V is TRBV5-1; D is unclear. This CDR3 has 13 residues. Germline CDR1 and CDR2: SGHRS and YFSETQ. With 0 bases removed from V and 7 bases from J, the gap between germline ends came to 5 bases. The CDR3 region is CASSLEANSPLHF. Here the CDR3 DNA reads TGCGCCAGCAGCTTGGAAGCAAATTCACCCCTCCACTTT.

The V call is TRBV19, the J call TRBJ1-5; TRBD1 matches at 7 bases. Germline CDR1 and CDR2: LNHDA and SQIVND (reference sequence). Unmatched junction bases numbered 8, after V lost 7 bases and J lost 5 bases. CDR3 length equals 14 residues. CDR3 nucleotide sequence: TGTGCCAGTACCCCGGGACAGTCCGATCAGCCCCAGCATTTT. It codes for CASTPGQSDQPQHF.

The rearrangement links TRBV5-4 to TRBJ1-1; D might be TRBD1 (6 bases). The CDR3 has 14 residues. Trimming took 3 bases from V and 1 from J, leaving 10 bases between them. In germline, CDR1 is SGHNT, CDR2 YYREEE (reference sequence). The CDR3 is CASSSGQQNTEAFF. For the CDR3, the DNA is TGTGCCAGCAGCTCAGGACAGCAGAACACTGAAGCTTTCTTT.

V gene TRBV7-3 combines with J gene TRBJ1-6, with 10 bases fitting TRBD1. Trimming removed 3 bases from V and 8 bases from J; junction bases left unmatched: 4. Germline CDR1 and CDR2: SGHTA and FQGTGA. The CDR3 spans 15 residues. The CDR3 loop is CASSFSGTGDSPLHF. The CDR3 DNA reads TGTGCCAGCAGCTTCTCCGGGACAGGGGATTCACCCCTCCACTTT.

The chain recombines TRBV29-1 with TRBJ2-3; D ambiguous. This CDR3 has 12 residues. The ends were cut back, 4 bases at V and 6 bases at J, with 11 bases in the middle. Germline V gene data show CDR1 as SQVTM and CDR2 as ANQGSEA. As DNA, the CDR3 is TGCAGCGTTGTACTAACGGCGGATACGCAGTATTTT. It codes for CSVVLTADTQYF.

The gene calls are TRBV7-6 and TRBJ2-5; TRBD1 might be the D (6 bases). The CDR3 sequence is 15 residues long. V was pared by 10 bases and J by 5 bases, with 23 bases between. Germline loops: CDR1 SGHVS, CDR2 FNYEAQ. The CDR3, as DNA: TGTGCCACCTTGTCCCGACAGGTTCTCGGGGAGACCCAGTACTTC. As protein: CATLSRQVLGETQYF.

This clone was detected once. V is TRBV7-9 and J is TRBJ2-2, with TRBD1 matching over 9 bases. CDR3 length: 18 residues. V shed 4 bases and J 0 bases; nucleotides not matched to a gene: 9. From germline, CDR1 is SEHNR and CDR2 FQNEAQ (reference sequence). The CDR3 protein is CASSSDRGPFANTGELFF. CDR3 nucleotide sequence: TGTGCCAGCAGCTCGGACAGGGGTCCGTTCGCGAACACCGGGGAGCTGTTTTTT.

This chain connects TRBV30 to TRBJ2-1, with 7 bases identical to TRBD1. The CDR3 is 16 residues long. V gave up 3 bases and J gave up 6 bases; unmatched junction bases: 14. CDR1 GTSNPN and CDR2 SVGIG come from the germline V gene (reference sequence). CDR3 DNA: TGTGCCTGGAGCGCAGGGAGAGGGGGCCTTCCCAATGAGCAGTTCTTC. Its translation is CAWSAGRGGLPNEQFF.

The rearrangement joins TRBV6-5 to TRBJ1-1; D perhaps matches TRBD1 (6 bases). Trimming pared 9 bases from V and 4 bases from J, leaving 18 bases between. The CDR3 length is 14 residues. Germline V gene sequence: CDR1 MNHEY, CDR2 SVGAGI. CDR3 in DNA: TGTGCCAGTACTTCTGGGACAAGGGGCACTGAAGCTTTCTTT. Its translation is CASTSGTRGTEAFF.

CDR3 DNA: TGTGCCAGCAGTGACTCGGGACAGGGGGCGAGGTGGGGTTTAGGACAGGAGACCCAGTACTTC. This encodes CASSDSGQGARWGLGQETQYF. The gene calls are TRBV6-4 and TRBJ2-5, with 12 bases lining up with TRBD1. Trimming removed 0 bases from V and 5 bases from J; junction bases left unmatched: 19. The CDR3 covers 21 residues. From germline, CDR1 is MRHNA and CDR2 SNTAGT.

This chain uses TRBV9 with TRBJ2-3, with 12 nucleotides matching TRBD1. The CDR3 totals 17 residues. Germline CDR1 and CDR2: SGDLS and YYNGEE. Trimming at V came to 0 bases and at J to 2 bases, leaving 4 bases not matched to a gene. The CDR3 nucleotides read TGTGCCAGCAGCGTAGTGGGGACAGGGGGCATCACAGATACGCAGTATTTT. Protein: CASSVVGTGGITDTQYF.

This sequence joins TRBV7-9 and TRBJ1-1; possibly TRBD1 for D (6 bases). V was trimmed by 5 bases and J by 4 bases, leaving 17 bases between them. CDR3 size: 15 residues. Germline CDR1 reads SEHNR; CDR2 reads FQNEAQ (reference sequence). The CDR3 loop reads CASSTGQSGTTEAFF. CDR3 nucleotides: TGTGCCAGCAGCACCGGACAGTCGGGAACCACTGAAGCTTTCTTT.

J is TRBJ1-3 and V is TRBV14, with D uncertain. This CDR3 comprises 16 residues. The V end was cut by 0 bases, the J end by 0 bases, with 9 bases between. CDR1 is SGHDN, CDR2 FVKESK, per germline. The CDR3 protein is CASSQDNLPSGNTIYF. In nucleotides, the CDR3 is TGTGCCAGCAGCCAAGACAACCTACCCTCTGGAAACACCATATATTTT.

The CDR3 DNA reads TGTGCCAGTAGTCGTAGCGGTGAGCAGTTCTTC. Amino acid sequence: CASSRSGEQFF. The V and J genes are TRBV19 and TRBJ2-1, with D perhaps matching TRBD2 (6 bases). V lost 5 bases to trimming and J lost 9 bases, with 8 bases between them. Germline V gene lookup returns CDR1 LNHDA and CDR2 SQIVND (reference sequence). There are 11 residues in the CDR3.

Points on this clone: The same CDR3 arises from other DNA sequences in this sample as well. The chain recombines TRBV6-5 with TRBJ1-1, with 8 bases aligning to TRBD1. CDR1 is MNHEY, CDR2 SVGAGI, per germline. CDR3 size: 13 residues. V lost 6 bases, J lost 4 bases, and 4 bases stayed unmatched. The CDR3: CASRRTGGTEAFF. The CDR3 region has the DNA TGTGCCAGCAGACGTACAGGGGGCACTGAAGCTTTCTTT.

This clone appeared a single time. The chain joins TRBV4-1 to TRBJ1-2; D perhaps matches TRBD1 (5 bases). The CDR3 extends over 14 amino acids. The ends were cut back, 4 bases at V and 1 base at J, with 10 bases in the middle. The germline CDR1 and CDR2 sequences are MGHRA and YSYEKL. CDR3 DNA sequence: TGCGCCAGCAGCCCGGGGGTGGGTAACTATGGCTACACCTTC. It translates to CASSPGVGNYGYTF.

The rearrangement links TRBV12-5 to TRBJ1-1, with D perhaps matching TRBD1 (6 bases). V was trimmed by 5 bases and J by 7 bases, leaving 23 bases between them. Germline values: CDR1 LGHNT, CDR2 FRNRAP. This CDR3 has 16 amino acids. CDR3 sequence: CASGTGLGNRVSEAFF. The CDR3 DNA is TGTGCTAGTGGTACGGGTCTGGGAAACAGGGTTAGTGAAGCTTTCTTT.

V usage is TRBV15 and J usage is TRBJ1-3; a possible D gene is TRBD1 (5 bases). Trimming shortened V by 0 bases and J by 4 bases, and 13 bases separated the two germline ends. The CDR3 covers 16 residues. CDR1 is LNHNV and CDR2 is YYDKDF in the germline V gene (reference sequence). The CDR3 nucleotides read TGTGCCACCAGCAGAGATTTCGGGGGGTTGGGAAACACCATATATTTT. Translated: CATSRDFGGLGNTIYF.

The genes are TRBV15 and TRBJ2-3, with TRBD2 as a possible D gene (6 bases). Trimming took 3 bases from V and 0 from J, leaving 13 bases between them. This CDR3 region has 16 residues. Germline CDR1 is LNHNV and CDR2 is YYDKDF (reference sequence). CDR3 nucleotide sequence: TGTGCCACCAGCAGGGAGGGACTTTCTAGCACAGATACGCAGTATTTT. Translated, it gives CATSREGLSSTDTQYF.

The V and J genes are TRBV3-1 (or the pseudogene TRBV3-2) and TRBJ1-3; D remains unclear. The CDR3 has 15 residues. The germline V gene encodes CDR1 LGHDT and CDR2 YNNKEL (reference sequence). Trimming took off 6 bases at V and 0 bases at J, with 12 bases between the two ends. CDR3 sequence (DNA): TGTGCCAGCAGGGAGACTGGCATCTCTGGAAACACCATATATTTT. It translates to CASRETGISGNTIYF.

This sequence joins TRBV2 and TRBJ1-2, with D perhaps TRBD1 (5 bases). Between the trimmed V and J ends, which lost 7 bases and 4 bases, there was a span of 13 bases. Germline assignment: CDR1 SNHLY and CDR2 FYNNEI. The CDR3 has 13 residues. CDR3 DNA sequence: TGTGCCAGCATCCTGACAGAGACCTATGGCTACACCTTC. Translated, it gives CASILTETYGYTF.

The CDR3: CATGPGRGETQYF. For the CDR3, the DNA is TGTGCCACCGGCCCGGGGAGGGGAGAGACCCAGTACTTC. This sequence joins TRBV15 and TRBJ2-5; 7 bases align to TRBD2. The CDR3 covers 13 residues. V shed 8 bases and J 4 bases; nucleotides not matched to a gene: 7. The germline gives CDR1 LNHNV, CDR2 YYDKDF (reference sequence).

This clone was seen once. The chain couples TRBV10-3 to TRBJ1-2; 8 bases line up with TRBD1. The germline CDR1 and CDR2 sequences are ENHRY and SYGVKD. J was trimmed by 7 bases and V by 5 bases; bases with no gene match: 9. The length of the CDR3 is 14 residues. CDR3 in DNA: TGTGCCATCAGTTCGACAGGGGAAACTATTGGCTACACCTTC. Translation: CAISSTGETIGYTF.